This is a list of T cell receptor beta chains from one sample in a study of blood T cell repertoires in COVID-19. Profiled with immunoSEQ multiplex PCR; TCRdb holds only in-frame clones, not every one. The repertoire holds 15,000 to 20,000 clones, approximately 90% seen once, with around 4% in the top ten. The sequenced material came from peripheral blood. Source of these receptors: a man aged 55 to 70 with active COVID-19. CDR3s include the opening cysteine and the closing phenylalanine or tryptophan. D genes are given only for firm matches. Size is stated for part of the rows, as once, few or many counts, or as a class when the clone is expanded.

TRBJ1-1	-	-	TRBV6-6	CASRRGEAFF	TGTGCCAGCAGACGGGGTGAAGCTTTCTTT
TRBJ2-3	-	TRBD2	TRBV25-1	CASRPFLGTSGGTDTQYF	TGTGCCAGCCGACCTTTTTTGGGGACTAGCGGGGGCACAGATACGCAGTATTTT
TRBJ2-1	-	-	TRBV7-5	CARSLTAPRIRNEQFF	TGTGCCAGAAGCTTGACAGCCCCTAGAATTAGGAATGAGCAGTTCTTC
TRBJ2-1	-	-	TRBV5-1	CASSSDTSYNEQFF	TGCGCCAGCAGCTCCGACACTAGCTACAATGAGCAGTTCTTC
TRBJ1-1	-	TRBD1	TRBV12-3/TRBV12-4	CASSLGQVVFF	TGTGCCAGCAGTTTGGGACAGGTGGTTTTCTTT
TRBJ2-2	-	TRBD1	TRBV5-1	CASSSRGKYTGELFF	TGCGCCAGCAGCTCCAGGGGGAAGTACACCGGGGAGCTGTTTTTT
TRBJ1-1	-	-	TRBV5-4	CAGHREMNTEAFF	TGTGCCGGCCACAGGGAAATGAACACTGAAGCTTTCTTT
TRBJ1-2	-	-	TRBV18	CASSPGGLTNYGYTF	TGTGCCAGCTCACCGGGGGGTTTAACTAACTATGGCTACACCTTC
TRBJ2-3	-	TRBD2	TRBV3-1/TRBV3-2	CASSPKRGGADTQYF	TGTGCCAGCAGCCCCAAGCGGGGGGGGGCAGATACGCAGTATTTT
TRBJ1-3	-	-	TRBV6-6	CASNRAEPSGNTIYF	TGTGCCAGCAATCGGGCAGAACCCTCTGGAAACACCATATATTTT
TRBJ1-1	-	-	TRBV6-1	CASSEDPTGNTEAFF	TGTGCCAGCAGTGAAGATCCGACGGGGAACACTGAAGCTTTCTTT
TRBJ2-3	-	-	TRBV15	CATSRRTGGGTDTQYF	TGTGCCACCAGCAGAAGGACAGGCGGGGGCACAGATACGCAGTATTTT
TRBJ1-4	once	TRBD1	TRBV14	CASSQGDREKLFF	TGTGCCAGCAGCCAAGGGGACAGGGAAAAACTGTTTTTT
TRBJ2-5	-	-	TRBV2	CASRRFDRNQETQYF	TGTGCCAGCAGAAGGTTCGACAGGAACCAAGAGACCCAGTACTTC
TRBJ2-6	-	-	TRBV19	CASRRTATGANVLTF	TGTGCCAGTAGGCGAACAGCAACTGGGGCCAACGTCCTGACTTTC
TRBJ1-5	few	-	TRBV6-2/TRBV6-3	CASSPPSGFRPDQPQHF	TGTGCCAGCAGCCCACCCTCCGGGTTTCGGCCCGATCAGCCCCAGCATTTT
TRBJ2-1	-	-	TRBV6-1	CASSDPLRAHEQFF	TGTGCCAGCAGTGACCCCCTCAGGGCCCATGAGCAGTTCTTC